Each of the 27 T cell receptor beta chains below was sequenced from the same sample in a study of T cells in Graves' hyperthyroidism and ophthalmopathy. Amplified TCR beta CDR3 regions derived from RNA transcripts. TCR CDR3 regions were first amplified by RT-PCR with HTBI primers. TCRdb redid the calling of the multiplex PCR reads with MiXCR, one entry per CDR3 protein. Of 500,000 to 650,000 distinct CDR3 sequences listed, 12% to 15% are singletons. The sequencing input was blood. The receptors were sampled from a woman between 40 and 50 years old with Graves' hyperthyroidism.

The table lists this clonotype with many counts. The V call is TRBV2, the J call TRBJ2-7, with 8 bases aligning to TRBD1. After removal of 10 bases from V and 0 bases from J, the junction contained 8 bases not matched to a gene. This CDR3 has 14 residues. The germline CDR1 and CDR2 sequences are SNHLY and FYNNEI. CDR3 DNA sequence: TGTGCCACCCGGGACAGGCTATTCTCCTACGAGCAGTACTTC. Amino acid sequence: CATRDRLFSYEQYF.

About this clonotype: This clone may be a read error of a much larger clone one base away. The genes are TRBV20-1 and TRBJ1-1; 7 bases map to TRBD1. This CDR3 contains 17 residues. CDR1 DFQATT and CDR2 SNEGSKA come from the germline V gene (reference sequence). The CDR3 protein is CCAKQGGNTKVNTEAFF. CDR3 coding DNA: TGCTGTGCCAAGCAGGGGGGAAATACCAAGGTGAACACTGAAGCTTTCTTT.

Comments on this clonotype: One junction end does not reproduce the germline sequence, and a read error may be involved. This chain joins TRBV7-8 and TRBJ2-1, with D perhaps given as TRBD1 or TRBD2 (7 bases each). Germline V gene lookup returns CDR1 SGHVS and CDR2 FQNEAQ. This CDR3 region has 18 residues. CDR3 bases: TGTGGCAGCAGCTTAGCGCGGAGGTCAGGGGGGGCCTACAATGAGCAGTTCTTC. It is translated as CGSSLARRSGGAYNEQFF. Drawing the rest from reference TRBV7-8 and TRBJ2-1, the complete variable domain is GAGVSQSPRYKVAKRGQDVALRCDPISGHVSLFWYQQALGQGPEFLTYFQNEAQLDKSGLPSDRFFAERPEGSVSTLKIQRTQQEDSAVYLCGSSLARRSGGAYNEQFFGPGTRLTVL.

This clonotype was seen more than once but under ten times. This rearrangement joins TRBV7-8 to TRBJ1-1; D is possibly TRBD1 (5 bases). The CDR3 contains 15 residues. Germline-derived CDR1 and CDR2 are SGHVS and FQNEAQ. Deletions cut 2 bases from V and 1 base from J, with 11 bases between. As DNA, the CDR3 is TGTGCCAGCAGCTTACTTGATCAGGGGAACACTGAAGCTTTCTTT. Translation gives CASSLLDQGNTEAFF.

This clonotype was seen ten or more times. The chain combines TRBV6-1 with TRBJ1-3, with TRBD1 matching over 7 bases. The V gene's germline CDR1 is MNHNS and CDR2 SASEGT. The CDR3 is 16 residues long. V lost 6 bases to trimming and J lost 0 bases; unmatched junction nucleotides: 8. CDR3 protein: CASRDTDRLSGNTIYF. The CDR3 DNA reads TGTGCCAGCAGAGATACGGACAGGCTCTCTGGAAACACCATATATTTT.

This clonotype was observed many times. The chain is built from TRBV27 and TRBJ2-1; the D call may be TRBD1 or TRBD2 (5 bases each). The CDR3 is 15 amino acids. CDR1 and CDR2 from the germline V gene are MNHEY and SMNVEV (reference sequence). V was clipped by 8 bases and J by 3 bases, with 17 bases between them. CDR3 coding DNA: TGTGCCAGCCGACGACGGGGCGGTCGCTACAATGAGCAGTTCTTC. Protein sequence: CASRRRGGRYNEQFF.

This clonotype was observed a few times. The chain combines TRBV4-2 with TRBJ2-1; D is possibly TRBD2 (6 bases). The CDR3 runs to 17 residues. From germline, CDR1 is LGHNA and CDR2 YNFKEQ. Between the trimmed V and J ends, which lost 1 base and 1 base, there was a span of 14 bases. The CDR3 reads CASSQAPYSGSYNEQFF. The CDR3 DNA is TGTGCCAGCAGCCAAGCCCCGTATAGCGGTTCCTACAATGAGCAGTTCTTC.

The gene calls are TRBV18 and TRBJ1-4; D is ambiguous. CDR3 length: 13 residues. With 3 bases removed from V and 8 bases from J, the gap between germline ends came to 10 bases. The germline V gene has CDR1 KGHSH and CDR2 LQKENI. The CDR3 coding sequence is TGTGCCAGCTCACCCCTCAATCCGGAAAAACTGTTTTTT. It encodes CASSPLNPEKLFF.

This clonotype was counted ten times or more. The chain is built from TRBV18 and TRBJ2-5; a possible D gene is TRBD1 (6 bases). The germline V and J ends were trimmed by 2 bases and 3 bases, with 7 bases remaining between them. Germline V lookup: CDR1 KGHSH, CDR2 LQKENI. The CDR3 covers 13 residues. The CDR3 coding sequence is TGTGCCAGCTCACCATCAGGGGAAGAGACCCAGTACTTC. It is translated as CASSPSGEETQYF.

The rearrangement links TRBV5-5 to TRBJ2-7; TRBD2 agrees at 10 bases. Trimming removed 1 base from V and 6 bases from J; junction bases left unmatched: 1. Per the germline V gene, CDR1 is SGHKS and CDR2 is YYEKEE (reference sequence). The CDR3 is 13 amino acids. CDR3 loop: CASSLLAGGEQYF. The CDR3 DNA is TGTGCCAGCAGCTTGTTAGCGGGAGGCGAGCAGTACTTC.

V and J are TRBV19 and TRBJ2-1; D possibly uses TRBD1 or TRBD2 (5 bases each). This CDR3 contains 15 residues. Per germline, CDR1 LNHDA and CDR2 SQIVND (reference sequence). Deletions cut 1 base from V and 8 bases from J, with 15 bases between. The CDR3 region is CASSIVGARVYEQFF. In DNA form, the CDR3 reads TGTGCCAGTAGTATAGTCGGGGCTAGGGTGTATGAGCAGTTCTTC.

The V gene is TRBV20-1, the J gene TRBJ1-3; no definite D call. V lost 6 bases to trimming and J lost 2 bases, with 11 bases between them. This CDR3 comprises 13 residues. The germline gives CDR1 DFQATT, CDR2 SNEGSKA (reference sequence). The CDR3 loop reads CSAPPTTGNTIYF. In DNA form, the CDR3 reads TGCAGTGCCCCGCCGACCACTGGAAACACCATATATTTT.

This clonotype was detected only a few times. Written as DNA, the CDR3 is TGCAGTGCTGGGGTACCGGGACAGGGGCTGTTTCCTGGGGCCAACGTCCTGACTTTC. Residues: CSAGVPGQGLFPGANVLTF. The J gene is TRBJ2-6, the V gene TRBV20-1; 10 bases agree with TRBD1. Looked up from germline, CDR1 is DFQATT and CDR2 is SNEGSKA (reference sequence). This CDR3 has 19 amino acids. J gave up 2 bases and V 5 bases, and 15 bases lay outside the gene matches.

The chain joins TRBV28 to TRBJ1-2, with unresolved D. CDR3 length: 14 residues. Trimming stripped 2 bases from V and 2 bases from J, with 9 bases between. Germline CDR1 and CDR2: MDHEN and SYDVKM. The CDR3 DNA is TGTGCCAGCAGTTTACAGTCATTAAACTATGGCTACACCTTC. Encoded protein: CASSLQSLNYGYTF.

At least ten counts were recorded for this clonotype. The CDR3 spells CEAGGGVDGYTF. The CDR3 nucleotides are TGTGAGGCAGGGGGCGGGGTGGATGGCTACACCTTC. This chain joins TRBV27 and TRBJ1-2; 8 positions match TRBD1. CDR1 is MNHEY, CDR2 SMNVEV, per germline (reference sequence). CDR3 size: 12 residues.

The rearrangement joins TRBV20-1 to TRBJ2-5; 10 nucleotides match TRBD2. This CDR3 has 16 residues. CDR1 and CDR2 (germline): DFQATT, SNEGSKA (reference sequence). V gave up 6 bases and J gave up 7 bases; unmatched junction bases: 17. Written as DNA, the CDR3 is TGCAGTGCCCATCCCACTAGCGGGACGATGCTGGGGACCCAGTACTTC. Residues: CSAHPTSGTMLGTQYF.

In its sample, this clonotype was seen a few times. This chain uses TRBV28 with TRBJ2-7; the D is unclear. The germline CDR1 and CDR2 sequences are MDHEN and SYDVKM. The CDR3 extends over 13 amino acids. V was pared by 5 bases and J by 8 bases, with 16 bases between. The CDR3, as DNA: TGTGCCAGCAGTGAGCCCCCTAGTTCTAAGCAGTACTTC. This codes for CASSEPPSSKQYF.

The sample holds many counts of this clonotype. The rearrangement joins TRBV3-1 to TRBJ2-5, with unresolved D. CDR1 is LGHDT, CDR2 YNNKEL, per germline (reference sequence). Trimming left V 7 bases short and J 5 bases short, with 14 bases between. The CDR3 runs 13 residues. The DNA for the CDR3 is TGTGCCAGCACCCCTGGGGTATCGGAGACCCAGTACTTC. The encoded protein is CASTPGVSETQYF.

With regard to this clonotype: The junction departs from the called germline gene at one end, perhaps through a read error. The V call is TRBV7-8, the J call TRBJ2-7, with D perhaps TRBD1 (6 bases). CDR1 SGHVS and CDR2 FQNEAQ come from the germline V gene. The CDR3 spans 16 residues. CDR3 DNA sequence: TGCGCCAGCAGCCAACAACCTAGGGCTGGGGGCCGTGAGCAGTACTTC. Its translation is CASSQQPRAGGREQYF.

CDR3 amino acids: CASSGWGRSTDTQYF. The CDR3 region has the DNA TGTGCCAGCAGCGGCTGGGGACGCAGCACAGATACGCAGTATTTT. The rearrangement joins TRBV7-2 to TRBJ2-3; D assignment may be TRBD1 or TRBD2 (5 bases each). This CDR3 is 15 amino acids long. Germline V lookup: CDR1 SGHTA, CDR2 FQGNSA. With 5 bases removed from V and 0 bases from J, the gap between germline ends came to 12 bases.

This clonotype was seen at least ten times. The rearrangement links TRBV11-1 to TRBJ2-1; 7 bases map to TRBD1. Trimming at V came to 6 bases and at J to 8 bases, leaving 4 bases not matched to a gene. The CDR3 has 12 amino acids. CDR1 is SGHAT, CDR2 FQDESV, per germline (reference sequence). The CDR3 is CASRNRGDEQFF. CDR3 nucleotide sequence: TGTGCCAGCAGAAACAGGGGTGATGAGCAGTTCTTC.

This sequence joins TRBV20-1 and TRBJ2-1; 7 positions match TRBD1. V gave up 7 bases and J gave up 8 bases; unmatched junction bases: 8. Germline V gene sequence: CDR1 DFQATT, CDR2 SNEGSKA (reference sequence). CDR3 size: 12 residues. The CDR3 here is CSGRPTGDEQFF. For the CDR3, the DNA is TGCAGTGGCAGGCCCACAGGGGATGAGCAGTTCTTC.

This clonotype has more than one count but fewer than ten. The chain employs TRBV3-1 and TRBJ1-6; 9 bases are shared with TRBD1. Germline V gene lookup returns CDR1 LGHDT and CDR2 YNNKEL (reference sequence). The CDR3 has 14 amino acids. The V and J ends lost 3 bases and 11 bases, in that order; junction bases with no gene match: 5. The CDR3 is CASSQGQGIPPLHF. The CDR3 region has the DNA TGTGCCAGCAGCCAGGGACAGGGTATTCCACCCCTCCACTTT.

The chain has TRBV29-1 and TRBJ1-3; D is ambiguous. Germline-derived CDR1 and CDR2 are SQVTM and ANQGSEA. The CDR3 spans 14 residues. V was pared by 7 bases and J by 1 base, with 14 bases between. The CDR3 spells CSGALGSSGNTIYF. As DNA, the CDR3 is TGCAGCGGAGCCCTGGGGTCTTCTGGAAACACCATATATTTT. Filled out from reference TRBV29-1 and TRBJ1-3, the complete variable domain reads SAVISQKPSRDICQRGTSLTIQCQVDSQVTMMFWYRQQPGQSLTLIATANQGSEATYESGFVIDKFPISRPNLTFSTLTVSNMSPEDSSIYLCSGALGSSGNTIYFGEGSWLTVV.

This clonotype was seen ten or more times. The chain uses TRBV6-1 and TRBJ1-3; possibly TRBD1 for D (5 bases). The ends were cut back, 5 bases at V and 4 bases at J, with 21 bases in the middle. The CDR3 totals 17 residues. CDR1 is MNHNS and CDR2 is SASEGT in the germline V gene. CDR3 in DNA: TGTGCCAGCAGTTCTCTAGGGGTACCATCTATGGGAAACACCATATATTTT. The encoded protein is CASSSLGVPSMGNTIYF.

This clonotype was detected ten times or more. This sequence joins TRBV11-2 and TRBJ1-1, with D maybe TRBD1 (5 bases). The germline V and J ends were trimmed by 5 bases and 1 base, with 11 bases remaining between them. This CDR3 is built from 14 residues. Germline V lookup: CDR1 SGHAT, CDR2 FQNNGV. The CDR3 DNA reads TGTGCCAGCAGCGCGGGACGGAGGAACACTGAAGCTTTCTTT. Its protein product is CASSAGRRNTEAFF. The full variable domain, completed using reference TRBV11-2 and TRBJ1-1, is EAGVAQSPRYKIIEKRQSVAFWCNPISGHATLYWYQQILGQGPKLLIQFQNNGVVDDSQLPKDRFSAERLKGVDSTLKIQPAKLEDSAVYLCASSAGRRNTEAFFGQGTRLTVV.

This clonotype appeared a few times. The chain employs TRBV4-2 and TRBJ2-7, with D tentatively TRBD1 (5 bases). The V gene lost 0 bases and the J gene lost 4 bases, with 16 bases spanning the gap. CDR1 and CDR2 from the germline V gene are LGHNA and YNFKEQ. The CDR3 runs to 16 residues. CDR3 coding DNA: TGTGCCAGCAGCCAAGAAGCCAGGGATCCCAAGTACGAGCAGTACTTC. Protein product: CASSQEARDPKYEQYF.